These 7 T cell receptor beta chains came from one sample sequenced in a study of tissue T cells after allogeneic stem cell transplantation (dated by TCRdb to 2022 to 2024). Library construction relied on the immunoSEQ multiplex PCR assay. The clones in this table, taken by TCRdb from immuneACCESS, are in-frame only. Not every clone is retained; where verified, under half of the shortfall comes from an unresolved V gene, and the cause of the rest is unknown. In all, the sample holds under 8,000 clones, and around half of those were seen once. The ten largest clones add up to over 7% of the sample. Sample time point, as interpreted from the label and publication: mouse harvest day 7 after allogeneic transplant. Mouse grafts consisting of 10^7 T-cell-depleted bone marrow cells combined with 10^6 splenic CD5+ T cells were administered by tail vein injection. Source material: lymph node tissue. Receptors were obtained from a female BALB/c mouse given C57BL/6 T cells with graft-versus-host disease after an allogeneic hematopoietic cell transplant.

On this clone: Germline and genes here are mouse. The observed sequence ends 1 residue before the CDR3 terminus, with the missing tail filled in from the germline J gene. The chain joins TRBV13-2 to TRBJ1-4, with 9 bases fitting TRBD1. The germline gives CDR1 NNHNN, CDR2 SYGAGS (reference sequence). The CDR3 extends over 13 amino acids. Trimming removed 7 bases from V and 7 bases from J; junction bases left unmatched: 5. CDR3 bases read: TGTGCCAGCCCGGACAGGGGCAGCGAAAGATTATTT. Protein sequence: CASPDRGSERLF. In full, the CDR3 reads CASPDRGSERLFF.

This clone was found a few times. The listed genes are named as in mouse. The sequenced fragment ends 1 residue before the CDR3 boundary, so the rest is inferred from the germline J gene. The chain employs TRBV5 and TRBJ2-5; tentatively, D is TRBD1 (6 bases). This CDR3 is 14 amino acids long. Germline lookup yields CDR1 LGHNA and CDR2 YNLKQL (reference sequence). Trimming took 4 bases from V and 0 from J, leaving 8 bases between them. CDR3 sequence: CASSPGQNQDTQYF. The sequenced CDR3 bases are TGTGCCAGCAGCCCCGGACAGAACCAAGACACCCAGTAC.

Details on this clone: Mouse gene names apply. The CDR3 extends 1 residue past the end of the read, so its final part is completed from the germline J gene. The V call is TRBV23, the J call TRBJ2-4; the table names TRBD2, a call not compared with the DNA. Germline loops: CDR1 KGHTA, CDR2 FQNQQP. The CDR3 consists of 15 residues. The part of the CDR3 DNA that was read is TGCTCCAGCGGGGGACTGGGGGTCGGTCAAAACACCTTGTAC. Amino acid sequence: CSSGGLGVGQNTLY. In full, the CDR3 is CSSGGLGVGQNTLYF.

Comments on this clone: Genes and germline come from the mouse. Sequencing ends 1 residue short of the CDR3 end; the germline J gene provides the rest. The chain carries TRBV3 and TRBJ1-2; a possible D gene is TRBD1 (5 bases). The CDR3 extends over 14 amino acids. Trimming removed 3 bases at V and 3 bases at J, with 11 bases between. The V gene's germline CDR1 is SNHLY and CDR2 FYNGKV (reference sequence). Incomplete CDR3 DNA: TGTGCCAGCAGCTTGGGGGGAAGAGACTCCGACTACACC. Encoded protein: CASSLGGRDSDYT. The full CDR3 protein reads CASSLGGRDSDYTF.

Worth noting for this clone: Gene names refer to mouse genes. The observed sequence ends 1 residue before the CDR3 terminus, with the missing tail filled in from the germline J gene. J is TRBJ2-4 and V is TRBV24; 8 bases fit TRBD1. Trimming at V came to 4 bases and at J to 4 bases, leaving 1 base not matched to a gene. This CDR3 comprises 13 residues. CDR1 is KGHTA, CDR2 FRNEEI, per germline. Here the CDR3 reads CASSPQGENTLYF. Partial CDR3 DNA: TGTGCCAGCAGTCCACAGGGGGAAAACACCTTGTAC.

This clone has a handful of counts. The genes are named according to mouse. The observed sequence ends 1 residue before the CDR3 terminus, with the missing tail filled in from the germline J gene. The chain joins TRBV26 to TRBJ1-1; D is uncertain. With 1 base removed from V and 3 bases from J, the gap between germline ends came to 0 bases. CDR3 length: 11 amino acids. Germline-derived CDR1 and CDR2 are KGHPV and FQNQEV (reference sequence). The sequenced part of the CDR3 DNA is TGTGCCAGCAGTCTGTACACAGAAGTCTTC. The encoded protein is CASSLYTEVF. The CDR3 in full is CASSLYTEVFF.

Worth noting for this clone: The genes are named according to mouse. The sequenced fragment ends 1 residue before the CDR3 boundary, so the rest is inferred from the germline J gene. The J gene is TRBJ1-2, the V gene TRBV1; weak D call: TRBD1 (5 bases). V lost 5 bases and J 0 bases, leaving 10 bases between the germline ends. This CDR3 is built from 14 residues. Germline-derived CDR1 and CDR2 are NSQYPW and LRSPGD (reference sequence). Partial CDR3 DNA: TGCACCTGCAGTCGACAGTTTGCAAACTCCGACTACACC. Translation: CTCSRQFANSDYT. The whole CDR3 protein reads CTCSRQFANSDYTF.